This T cell receptor beta chain stems from a study of T cells in Graves' hyperthyroidism and ophthalmopathy. Overall study findings and caveats: In simple terms, a model built on 13 V-J features told ophthalmopathy apart from stable hyperthyroidism. Peripheral blood also featured most of the thyroid clonotypes expanded above 0.001.

Individuals with ophthalmopathy presented a Clinical Activity Score of at least 3, a NOSPECS grade of at least 4 and a duration under 3 months. The study left out patients who had uncontrolled infection, other autoimmune disease, pregnancy or lactation. The germline V and J ends were trimmed by 7 bases and 9 bases, with 19 bases remaining between them. The CDR3 sequence is 14 residues long. The CDR3 regions of TCR beta were amplified from RNA transcripts. An initial round of RT-PCR targeting the TCR CDR3 relied on the HTBI primer set. Each CDR3 protein is one row after TCRdb ran MiXCR on the multiplex PCR reads. The sample consists of 400,000 to 450,000 distinct CDR3 sequences, roughly 14% of them appearing once. Remarks on this clonotype: Its specificity is not known.

This clonotype was sampled from a man younger than 35 with Graves' ophthalmopathy. Sequenced: blood. The chain recombines TRBV12-3 or TRBV12-4 with TRBJ1-3, with a tentative D call TRBD1 (5 bases). CDR3 bases: TGTGCCAGCATCAGACAGCCGGCAGAAGGCACCATATATTTT. It codes for CASIRQPAEGTIYF.